These T cell receptor beta chains were read from a single sample in a study of blood T cells in healthy people across ages. TCRdb fed the 5' RACE reads into MiXCR, producing one record per CDR3 protein. The sample yields more than 1,400,000 distinct CDR3 sequences, roughly 45% seen once. The sample consisted of blood. The receptors shown here come from a woman aged 18-29 years in good health. CDR3s include the opening cysteine and the closing phenylalanine or tryptophan. A D gene is named only where the DNA matches it firmly. Only part of the rows carry a size: once, few, many, or a class if the clone is expanded.

abundance: few
d_gene: -
j_gene: TRBJ2-5
v_gene: TRBV27
CDR3nt: TGTGCCAGCAGTTTATCATCGGTGTACCAAGAGACCCAGTACTTC
CDR3aa: CASSLSSVYQETQYF

abundance: -
d_gene: TRBD1
j_gene: TRBJ1-1
v_gene: TRBV5-1
CDR3nt: TGCGCCAGCAGTGTGGGGGGACAGGGGGTCCCGAACACTGAAGCTTTCTTT
CDR3aa: CASSVGGQGVPNTEAFF

abundance: -
d_gene: -
j_gene: TRBJ2-7
v_gene: TRBV2
CDR3nt: TGTGCCACCGAAACGGGTTACGAGCAGTACTTC
CDR3aa: CATETGYEQYF

abundance: once
d_gene: TRBD2
j_gene: TRBJ2-7
v_gene: TRBV6-5
CDR3nt: TGTGCCAGCAGCCCGAGCGGGGAATACAATGAGCAGTACTTC
CDR3aa: CASSPSGEYNEQYF

abundance: -
d_gene: -
j_gene: TRBJ1-4
v_gene: TRBV6-5
CDR3nt: TGTGCCAGCAGTTACGGGGTTGCTAATGAAAAACTGTTTTTT
CDR3aa: CASSYGVANEKLFF

abundance: -
d_gene: TRBD1
j_gene: TRBJ2-3
v_gene: TRBV25-1
CDR3nt: TGTGCCAGCACCGCACAGGGGGTGGGAGGAGGGGGTACGCAGTATTTT
CDR3aa: CASTAQGVGGGGTQYF

abundance: -
d_gene: -
j_gene: TRBJ2-5
v_gene: TRBV7-6
CDR3nt: TGTGCCAGCAGCCTTCGAGACAGAGAGCAGTACTTC
CDR3aa: CASSLRDREQYF

abundance: few
d_gene: TRBD1
j_gene: TRBJ2-4
v_gene: TRBV7-9
CDR3nt: TGTGCCAGCAGCTTAAGTGGACAGGGGGCTGGAAACATTCAGTACTTC
CDR3aa: CASSLSGQGAGNIQYF

abundance: -
d_gene: TRBD2
j_gene: TRBJ2-3
v_gene: TRBV10-3
CDR3nt: TGTGCCATCCGGGGAACTAGCGGGAGGGCCAATGGATCAGATACGCAGTATTTT
CDR3aa: CAIRGTSGRANGSDTQYF

abundance: -
d_gene: TRBD1
j_gene: TRBJ2-7
v_gene: TRBV6-5
CDR3nt: TGTGCCAGCAGTTACTGGGACCCGGGACAGGGGGCCTACGAGCAGTACTTC
CDR3aa: CASSYWDPGQGAYEQYF

abundance: -
d_gene: -
j_gene: TRBJ1-5
v_gene: TRBV4-2
CDR3nt: TGTGCCAGCAGCCAAGGGGAGGTTGCGGGTCAGCCCCAGCATTTT
CDR3aa: CASSQGEVAGQPQHF

abundance: -
d_gene: -
j_gene: TRBJ1-2
v_gene: TRBV20-1
CDR3nt: TGCAGAGCGCTAGTGGTACTAGGGGGAACAGACCCCAACCGTTTTGAAGGCTACACCTTC
CDR3aa: CRALVVLGGTDPNRFEGYTF

abundance: -
d_gene: TRBD2
j_gene: TRBJ2-1
v_gene: TRBV7-9
CDR3nt: TGTGCCAGCAGCCCGACGGCAGCGGGGCCGAGCTCCTACAATGAGCAGTTCTTC
CDR3aa: CASSPTAAGPSSYNEQFF

abundance: -
d_gene: TRBD1
j_gene: TRBJ1-6
v_gene: TRBV27
CDR3nt: TGTGCCAGCAGTTTAAGACAGGGGGCGAAGAATTCACCCCTCCACTTT
CDR3aa: CASSLRQGAKNSPLHF

abundance: -
d_gene: -
j_gene: TRBJ2-1
v_gene: TRBV30
CDR3nt: TGTGCCGGGAGTGCGACGGACAATGAGCAGTTCTTC
CDR3aa: CAGSATDNEQFF

abundance: -
d_gene: TRBD2
j_gene: TRBJ2-7
v_gene: TRBV18
CDR3nt: TGTGCCAGCTCACCTATTAGCGGGACCCCCTACGAGCAGTACTTC
CDR3aa: CASSPISGTPYEQYF

abundance: -
d_gene: TRBD2
j_gene: TRBJ2-2
v_gene: TRBV3-1
CDR3nt: TGTGCCAGCAGACAAAGCGGGAGGCTGGAGACCGGGGAGCTGTTTTTT
CDR3aa: CASRQSGRLETGELFF

abundance: -
d_gene: TRBD2
j_gene: TRBJ2-1
v_gene: TRBV28
CDR3nt: TGTGCCAGCAGTTCCCGAGGGACTAGCGGGGGAACCTACAATGAGCAGTTCTTC
CDR3aa: CASSSRGTSGGTYNEQFF

abundance: -
d_gene: TRBD2
j_gene: TRBJ2-1
v_gene: TRBV5-8
CDR3nt: TGTGCCAGCAGCGGGTCCGGGACTAGCGGATCTTACAATGAGCAGTTCTTC
CDR3aa: CASSGSGTSGSYNEQFF

abundance: -
d_gene: -
j_gene: TRBJ2-1
v_gene: TRBV10-3
CDR3nt: TGTGCCATCAGTGGGGATGCGGTAAATGAGCAGTTCTTC
CDR3aa: CAISGDAVNEQFF

abundance: few
d_gene: -
j_gene: TRBJ1-4
v_gene: TRBV10-2
CDR3nt: TGCGCCAGCAGTGAGGCGCAGTGGGCAACTAATGAAAAACTGTTTTTT
CDR3aa: CASSEAQWATNEKLFF

abundance: -
d_gene: -
j_gene: TRBJ2-5
v_gene: TRBV4-2
CDR3nt: TGTGCCAGCAGCCAAGCCGGGGGACTTAAAGAGACCCAGTACTTC
CDR3aa: CASSQAGGLKETQYF

abundance: -
d_gene: -
j_gene: TRBJ2-7
v_gene: TRBV30
CDR3nt: TGTGCCTGGAGTCGAGGTCAGCTCTCCTACGAGCAGTACTTC
CDR3aa: CAWSRGQLSYEQYF

abundance: -
d_gene: -
j_gene: TRBJ1-1
v_gene: TRBV10-2
CDR3nt: TGCGCCAGCAGTGAGTCTCAGGGGGAAGCTTTCTTT
CDR3aa: CASSESQGEAFF

abundance: -
d_gene: TRBD1
j_gene: TRBJ2-1
v_gene: TRBV6-5
CDR3nt: TGTGCCAGCAGTTACGCAGACAGGGGTGGCTACAATGAGCAGTTCTTC
CDR3aa: CASSYADRGGYNEQFF

abundance: -
d_gene: TRBD1
j_gene: TRBJ2-1
v_gene: TRBV4-1
CDR3nt: TGCGCCAGCAGCCAGGCAGGGACAGGGGGTACCTACAATGAGCAGTTCTTC
CDR3aa: CASSQAGTGGTYNEQFF

abundance: -
d_gene: -
j_gene: TRBJ2-7
v_gene: TRBV6-5
CDR3nt: TGTGCCAGCAGTTGGACTACCCGTGGCAATGAGCAGTACTTC
CDR3aa: CASSWTTRGNEQYF

abundance: -
d_gene: -
j_gene: TRBJ1-1
v_gene: TRBV20-1
CDR3nt: TGCAGTGCCATTCTGAGTGGTGGGAACACTGAAGCTTTCTTT
CDR3aa: CSAILSGGNTEAFF

abundance: -
d_gene: -
j_gene: TRBJ1-5
v_gene: TRBV12-3/TRBV12-4
CDR3nt: TGTGCCAGCAGTGGGAACGATTATAGCAATCAGCCCCAGCATTTT
CDR3aa: CASSGNDYSNQPQHF

abundance: -
d_gene: -
j_gene: TRBJ2-3
v_gene: TRBV6-5
CDR3nt: TGTGCCAGCAGACCCGACGGGGGACACACAGATACGCAGTATTTT
CDR3aa: CASRPDGGHTDTQYF

abundance: -
d_gene: TRBD1
j_gene: TRBJ1-2
v_gene: TRBV7-9
CDR3nt: TGTGCCAGCAGCCAAGGACAGGCCAGTGGCTACACCTTC
CDR3aa: CASSQGQASGYTF

abundance: -
d_gene: TRBD2
j_gene: TRBJ2-5
v_gene: TRBV5-1
CDR3nt: TGCGCCAGCAGCTTGTTTGCGGGGGGCTCACAAGAGACCCAGTACTTC
CDR3aa: CASSLFAGGSQETQYF

abundance: -
d_gene: -
j_gene: TRBJ2-3
v_gene: TRBV10-3
CDR3nt: TGTGCCATCAGAGGGAAGAGCGGGCGGCAGGCAGATACGCAGTATTTT
CDR3aa: CAIRGKSGRQADTQYF

abundance: -
d_gene: TRBD2
j_gene: TRBJ2-3
v_gene: TRBV6-1
CDR3nt: TGTGCCAGCAGACCAGGAAGTAGCGGGAAAGGGGGCACAGATACGCAGTATTTT
CDR3aa: CASRPGSSGKGGTDTQYF

abundance: -
d_gene: TRBD2
j_gene: TRBJ2-3
v_gene: TRBV24-1
CDR3nt: TGTGCCACCAGTGATTTGCAAATCGGGCTAGCGGGGGACACAGATACGCAGTATTTT
CDR3aa: CATSDLQIGLAGDTDTQYF

abundance: -
d_gene: -
j_gene: TRBJ2-5
v_gene: TRBV29-1
CDR3nt: TGCAGCGTTGGGACAGCCCAAGAGACCCAGTACTTC
CDR3aa: CSVGTAQETQYF

abundance: few
d_gene: TRBD1
j_gene: TRBJ1-1
v_gene: TRBV15
CDR3nt: TGTGCCACCAGCAGATCCGACAGGGCGGGGGCGGCTTTCTTT
CDR3aa: CATSRSDRAGAAFF

abundance: -
d_gene: -
j_gene: TRBJ2-2
v_gene: TRBV30
CDR3nt: TGTGCCTGGAGTGAGAGCGCGAACACCGGGGAGCTGTTTTTT
CDR3aa: CAWSESANTGELFF

abundance: -
d_gene: -
j_gene: TRBJ2-3
v_gene: TRBV5-1
CDR3nt: TGCGCTAGCAGCGATCGGGGAAGCCGCACAGATACGCAGTATTTT
CDR3aa: CASSDRGSRTDTQYF

abundance: many
d_gene: TRBD2
j_gene: TRBJ2-7
v_gene: TRBV7-2
CDR3nt: TGTGCCAGCAGCCGCGCCGGGACTAGCGGGAGGAACAACGAGCAGTACTTC
CDR3aa: CASSRAGTSGRNNEQYF

abundance: -
d_gene: -
j_gene: TRBJ1-2
v_gene: TRBV27
CDR3nt: TGTGCCAGCAGTTACCGATACAGGGTTCCCCATGGCTACACCTTC
CDR3aa: CASSYRYRVPHGYTF

abundance: -
d_gene: TRBD1
j_gene: TRBJ2-1
v_gene: TRBV7-2
CDR3nt: TGTGCCAGCAGCCCCGGGACAGGGATTGCGCAGTTCTTC
CDR3aa: CASSPGTGIAQFF

abundance: -
d_gene: -
j_gene: TRBJ2-5
v_gene: TRBV7-9
CDR3nt: TGTGCCAGCAGCACCTCAAGTCTGGCTGAGCAGTACTTC
CDR3aa: CASSTSSLAEQYF

abundance: -
d_gene: -
j_gene: TRBJ2-5
v_gene: TRBV5-4
CDR3nt: TGTGCCAGCAGCCTCGACAGTACAGGGATCGGAGAGACCCAGTACTTC
CDR3aa: CASSLDSTGIGETQYF

abundance: -
d_gene: -
j_gene: TRBJ2-7
v_gene: TRBV5-6
CDR3nt: TGTGCCAGCAGCGCTTTCCACTACGAGCAGTACTTC
CDR3aa: CASSAFHYEQYF